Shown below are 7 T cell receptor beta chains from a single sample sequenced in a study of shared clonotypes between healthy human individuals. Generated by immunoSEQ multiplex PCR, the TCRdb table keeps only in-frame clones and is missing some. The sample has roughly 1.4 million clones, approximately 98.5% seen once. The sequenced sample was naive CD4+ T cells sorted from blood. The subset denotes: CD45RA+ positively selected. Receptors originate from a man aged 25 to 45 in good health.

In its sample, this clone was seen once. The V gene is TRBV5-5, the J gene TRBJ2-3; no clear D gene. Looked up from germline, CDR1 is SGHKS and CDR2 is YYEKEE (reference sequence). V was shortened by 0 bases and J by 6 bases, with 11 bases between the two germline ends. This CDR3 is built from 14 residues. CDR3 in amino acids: CASSLVSNVDTQYF. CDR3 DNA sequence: TGTGCCAGCAGCTTGGTGAGCAACGTGGATACGCAGTATTTT. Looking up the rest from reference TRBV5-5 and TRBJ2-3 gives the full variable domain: DAGVTQSPTHLIKTRGQQVTLRCSPISGHKSVSWYQQVLGQGPQFIFQYYEKEERGRGNFPDRFSARQFPNYSSELNVNALLLGDSALYLCASSLVSNVDTQYFGPGTRLTVL.

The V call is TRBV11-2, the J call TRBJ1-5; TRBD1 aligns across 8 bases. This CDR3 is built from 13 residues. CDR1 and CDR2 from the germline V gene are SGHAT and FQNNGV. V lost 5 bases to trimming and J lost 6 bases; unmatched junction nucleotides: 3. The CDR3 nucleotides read TGTGCCAGCAGCCCGGACAGGGTTCAGCCCCAGCATTTT. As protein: CASSPDRVQPQHF.

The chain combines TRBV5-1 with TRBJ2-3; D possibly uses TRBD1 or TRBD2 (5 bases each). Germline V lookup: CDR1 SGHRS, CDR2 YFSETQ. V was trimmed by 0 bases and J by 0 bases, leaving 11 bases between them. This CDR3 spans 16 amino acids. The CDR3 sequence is CASSLGRDASTDTQYF. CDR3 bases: TGCGCCAGCAGCTTGGGTCGGGACGCTAGCACAGATACGCAGTATTTT.

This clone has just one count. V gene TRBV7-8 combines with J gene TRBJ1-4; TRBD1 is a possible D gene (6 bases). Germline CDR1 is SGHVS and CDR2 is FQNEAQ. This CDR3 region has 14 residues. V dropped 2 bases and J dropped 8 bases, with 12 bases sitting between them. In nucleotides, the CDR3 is TGTGCCAGCAGCTTACGAGGGGGGACCGAAAAACTGTTTTTT. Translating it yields CASSLRGGTEKLFF.

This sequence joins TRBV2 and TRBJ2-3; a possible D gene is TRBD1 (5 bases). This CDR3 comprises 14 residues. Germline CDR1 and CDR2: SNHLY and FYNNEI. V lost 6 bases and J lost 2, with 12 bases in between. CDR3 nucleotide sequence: TGTGCCAGCAGCCAGACAGAGCCCACAGATACGCAGTATTTT. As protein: CASSQTEPTDTQYF.

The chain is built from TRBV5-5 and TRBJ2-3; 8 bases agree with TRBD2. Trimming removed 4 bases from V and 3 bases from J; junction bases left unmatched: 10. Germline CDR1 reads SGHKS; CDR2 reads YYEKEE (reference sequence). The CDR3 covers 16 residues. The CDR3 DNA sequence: TGTGCCAGCAGCCCGGCCGGTAGCGGGATTACAGATACGCAGTATTTT. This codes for CASSPAGSGITDTQYF.

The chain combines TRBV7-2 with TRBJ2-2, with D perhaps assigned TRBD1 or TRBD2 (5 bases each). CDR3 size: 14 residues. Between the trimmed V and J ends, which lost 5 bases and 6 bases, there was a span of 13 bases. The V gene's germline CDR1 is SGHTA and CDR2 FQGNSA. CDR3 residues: CASSDIGTAGELFF. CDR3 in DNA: TGTGCCAGCAGCGACATAGGGACGGCCGGGGAGCTGTTTTTT.